Below are 5 T cell receptor beta chains sequenced from a single sample in a study of T cells in Graves' hyperthyroidism and ophthalmopathy (dated by TCRdb to between 2019 and 2020). The library was produced with multiplex PCR. TCRdb lists the instrument as Illumina HiSeq 2000. TCR beta CDR3 regions were amplified from RNA transcripts. The TCR CDR3 was subjected to a first round of RT-PCR using the HTBI primer set and the Qiagen OneStep RT-PCR kit. TCRdb reanalyzed the raw reads on its own, using fastp at Q25 for trimming and MiXCR for clone calling, and kept in-frame beta chains. When rows share a CDR3 protein, they turn into one entry using the most common DNA and genes. Counted in this sample were 250,000 to 300,000 distinct CDR3 sequences; roughly 13% of them appeared once. Clones ranked in the top ten supply 7% to 9.5% of the sample. Sequencing was performed on blood. Receptors were obtained from a woman aged 40 to 50 with Graves' hyperthyroidism.

This clonotype was observed a few times. This chain uses TRBV7-6 with TRBJ2-7; 10 nucleotides agree with TRBD2. CDR3 length: 15 residues. Germline CDR1 reads SGHVS; CDR2 reads FNYEAQ. Trimming removed 1 base from V and 5 bases from J; junction bases left unmatched: 5. The CDR3: CASSLGPSGRNEQYF. In DNA form, the CDR3 reads TGTGCCAGCAGCTTAGGGCCTAGCGGGAGAAACGAGCAGTACTTC.

Ten or more counts support this clonotype. The genes are TRBV20-1 and TRBJ1-5, with 7 bases fitting TRBD1. The CDR3 totals 15 residues. After removal of 3 bases from V and 5 bases from J, the junction contained 10 bases not matched to a gene. Looked up from germline, CDR1 is DFQATT and CDR2 is SNEGSKA (reference sequence). The DNA for the CDR3 is TGCAGTGCTAGGACGACAGGGCTTCGGCATCAGCCCCAGCATTTT. Residues: CSARTTGLRHQPQHF.

About this clonotype: The junction does not match germline at one end; this may be a read error. The V gene is TRBV5-6, the J gene TRBJ2-2; possible D gene TRBD2, 5 bases. Germline CDR1 SGHDT, CDR2 YYEEEE. The CDR3 sequence is 15 residues long. CDR3 sequence (DNA): TGTACCAGCAGCTTTCCGAGGGCAAACACCGGGGAGCTGTTTTTT. Translating it yields CTSSFPRANTGELFF.

This clonotype was detected ten times or more. The CDR3 nucleotides are TGTGCGTGGGACAGGGGGTTGGCAGATACGCAGTATTTT. The encoded protein is CAWDRGLADTQYF. The chain is built from TRBV7-9 and TRBJ2-3, with 11 bases fitting TRBD1. CDR1 and CDR2 from the germline V gene are SEHNR and FQNEAQ (reference sequence). The CDR3 is made up of 13 amino acids. Combining the CDR3 with reference TRBV7-9 and TRBJ2-3 gives the whole variable domain DTGVSQNPRHKITKRGQNVTFRCDPISEHNRLYWYRQTLGQGPEFLTYFQNEAQLEKSRLLSDRFSAERPKGSFSTLEIQRTEQGDSAMYLCAWDRGLADTQYFGPGTRLTVL.

This clonotype was seen ten or more times. The chain couples TRBV19 to TRBJ1-5; 9 nucleotides align to TRBD1. The V gene's germline CDR1 is LNHDA and CDR2 SQIVND (reference sequence). The CDR3 runs to 16 residues. The V segment lost 5 bases and the J segment 3 bases; nucleotides outside the gene matches: 8. The CDR3 here is CASSSHGTGFNQPQHF. The DNA of the CDR3 is TGTGCCAGTAGTTCCCACGGGACAGGGTTCAATCAGCCCCAGCATTTT.